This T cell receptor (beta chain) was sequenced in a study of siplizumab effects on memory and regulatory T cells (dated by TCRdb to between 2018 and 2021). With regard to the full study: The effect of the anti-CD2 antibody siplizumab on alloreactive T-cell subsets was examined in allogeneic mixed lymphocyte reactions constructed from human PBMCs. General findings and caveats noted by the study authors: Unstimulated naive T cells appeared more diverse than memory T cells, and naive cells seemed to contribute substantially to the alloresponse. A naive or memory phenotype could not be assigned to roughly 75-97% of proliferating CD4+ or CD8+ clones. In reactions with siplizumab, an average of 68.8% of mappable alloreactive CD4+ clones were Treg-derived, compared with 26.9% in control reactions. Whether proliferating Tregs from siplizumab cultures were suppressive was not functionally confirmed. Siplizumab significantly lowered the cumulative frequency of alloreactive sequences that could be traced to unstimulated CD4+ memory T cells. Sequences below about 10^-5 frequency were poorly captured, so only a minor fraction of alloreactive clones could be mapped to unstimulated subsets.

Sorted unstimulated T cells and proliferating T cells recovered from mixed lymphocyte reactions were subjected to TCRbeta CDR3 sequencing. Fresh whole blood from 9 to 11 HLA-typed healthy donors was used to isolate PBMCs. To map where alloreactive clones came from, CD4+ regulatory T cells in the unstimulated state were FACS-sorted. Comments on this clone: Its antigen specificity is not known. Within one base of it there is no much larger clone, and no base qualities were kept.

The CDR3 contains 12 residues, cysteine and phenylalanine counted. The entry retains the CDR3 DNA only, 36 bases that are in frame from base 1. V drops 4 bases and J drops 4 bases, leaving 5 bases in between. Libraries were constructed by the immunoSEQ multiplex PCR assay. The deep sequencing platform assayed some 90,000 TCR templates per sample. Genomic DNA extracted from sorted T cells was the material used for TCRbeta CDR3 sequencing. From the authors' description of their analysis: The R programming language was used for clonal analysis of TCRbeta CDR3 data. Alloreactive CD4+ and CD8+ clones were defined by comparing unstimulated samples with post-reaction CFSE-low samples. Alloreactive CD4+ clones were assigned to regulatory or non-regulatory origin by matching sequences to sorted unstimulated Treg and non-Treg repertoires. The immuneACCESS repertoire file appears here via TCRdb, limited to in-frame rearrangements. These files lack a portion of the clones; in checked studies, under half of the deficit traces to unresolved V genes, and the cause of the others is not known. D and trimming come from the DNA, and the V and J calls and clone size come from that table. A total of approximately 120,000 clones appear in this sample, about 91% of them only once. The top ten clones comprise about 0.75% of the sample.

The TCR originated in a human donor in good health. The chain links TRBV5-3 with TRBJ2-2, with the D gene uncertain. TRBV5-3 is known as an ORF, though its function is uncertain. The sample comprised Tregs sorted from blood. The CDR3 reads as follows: CARSRLTGELFF. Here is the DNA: TGTGCCAGAAGCCGGCTCACCGGGGAGCTGTTTTTT.